These T cell receptor beta chains were read from a single sample in a study of blood T cell repertoires in COVID-19. Produced via immunoSEQ multiplex PCR; TCRdb's table is partial and in-frame only. The sample has 200,000 to 250,000 clones, about 83% seen once; the top ten hold approximately 4%. The sequencing input was PBMCs or T cells enriched from blood (not recorded which). These receptors all come from a woman in her 40s who had been exposed to COVID-19. Each CDR3 is given with its conserved first and last residue. A D gene is named only where the DNA matches it firmly. Only some rows state a clone size, as once, few, many or a class for expanded clones.

clone size	D gene	J gene	V gene	CDR3 protein	CDR3 DNA
-	-	TRBJ1-1	TRBV19	CASSEGNTEAFF	TGTGCCAGTAGTGAGGGGAACACTGAAGCTTTCTTT
-	-	TRBJ1-4	TRBV9	CASSVRGTQNEKLFF	TGTGCCAGCAGCGTCCGTGGCACCCAGAATGAAAAACTGTTTTTT
-	TRBD2	TRBJ2-5	TRBV3-1/TRBV3-2	CASSQDGTSGGATQETQYF	TGTGCCAGCAGCCAAGATGGAACTAGCGGGGGGGCAACACAAGAGACCCAGTACTTC
once	-	TRBJ1-4	TRBV28	CASSRGYNEKLFF	TGTGCCAGCAGTAGGGGGTATAATGAAAAACTGTTTTTT
-	TRBD2	TRBJ2-7	TRBV6-5	CASSYQRGVEQYF	TGTGCCAGCAGTTACCAGCGGGGAGTCGAGCAGTACTTC
-	TRBD2	TRBJ2-5	TRBV2	CASNRAGGRETQYF	TGTGCCAGCAATCGAGCGGGGGGGAGGGAGACCCAGTACTTC
many	TRBD1	TRBJ1-2	TRBV19	CASSKDRSNYGYTF	TGTGCCAGTAGTAAGGACAGGAGTAACTATGGCTACACCTTC
-	TRBD1	TRBJ2-7	TRBV14	CASSPRQGSYEQYF	TGTGCCAGCAGCCCTAGACAGGGCTCCTACGAGCAGTACTTC
-	TRBD2	TRBJ2-5	TRBV4-1	CASSQDWGGETQYF	TGCGCCAGCAGCCAAGATTGGGGGGGAGAGACCCAGTACTTC
once	-	TRBJ2-2	TRBV7-9	CASSSEDTNTGELFF	TGTGCCAGCAGCTCAGAGGACACGAACACCGGGGAGCTGTTTTTT
-	-	TRBJ2-3	TRBV4-2	CASSHPWQSGVVGETQYF	TGTGCCAGCAGCCATCCATGGCAAAGCGGAGTTGTCGGAGAAACGCAGTATTTT
-	TRBD1	TRBJ2-7	TRBV9	CASSPRDRAQSEQYF	TGTGCCAGCAGCCCTCGAGACAGGGCTCAATCCGAGCAGTACTTC
-	-	TRBJ2-3	TRBV27	CASSAFAPGAGATDTQYF	TGTGCCAGCAGTGCCTTCGCCCCCGGTGCGGGGGCCACAGATACGCAGTATTTT
-	-	TRBJ2-7	TRBV21-1	CASSKARTGRNYEQYF	TGTGCCAGCAGCAAAGCTCGGACAGGGCGAAACTACGAGCAGTACTTC
-	-	TRBJ2-1	TRBV24-1	CATSDTSGVGQFF	TGTGCCACCAGTGATACTTCGGGTGTTGGGCAGTTCTTC
-	-	TRBJ1-5	TRBV30	CAWLSGICNQPQHF	TGTGCCTGGTTGTCGGGGATTTGCAATCAGCCCCAGCATTTT
-	-	TRBJ2-7	TRBV18	CASTTGNLAEQYF	TGTGCCAGCACTACAGGGAATCTAGCCGAGCAGTACTTC
-	TRBD1	TRBJ2-2	TRBV10-3	CAISSTGGLNTGELFF	TGTGCCATCAGCTCCACAGGGGGGTTGAACACCGGGGAGCTGTTTTTT
-	-	TRBJ1-1	TRBV3-1/TRBV3-2	CASSQVTEAANTEAFF	TGTGCCAGCAGCCAAGTCACAGAAGCGGCGAACACTGAAGCTTTCTTT
-	-	TRBJ1-6	TRBV19	CASMQGFNSPLHF	TGTGCCAGTATGCAGGGTTTTAATTCACCCCTCCACTTT
-	TRBD2	TRBJ2-5	TRBV7-9	CASSLVPSGYQETQYF	TGTGCCAGCAGCTTAGTTCCTAGCGGGTACCAAGAGACCCAGTACTTC
-	TRBD1	TRBJ1-6	TRBV6-6	CASSYSLGQGGSPLHF	TGTGCCAGCAGTTACTCCCTAGGGCAGGGGGGCTCACCCCTCCACTTT
-	TRBD1	TRBJ1-2	TRBV7-2	CASSFGQGGVYGYTF	TGTGCCAGCAGCTTCGGACAGGGGGGTGTCTATGGCTACACCTTC
-	-	TRBJ1-1	TRBV7-3	CASSFGSTPNTEAFF	TGTGCCAGCAGCTTCGGTAGCACACCGAACACTGAAGCTTTCTTT
-	-	TRBJ1-2	TRBV4-1	CASSLTQGSYGYTF	TGCGCCAGCAGCCTCACACAGGGATCCTATGGCTACACCTTC
-	-	TRBJ2-2	TRBV11-1	CASSLLVAAPGELFF	TGTGCCAGCAGCTTATTAGTAGCGGCCCCCGGGGAGCTGTTTTTT
-	-	TRBJ2-2	TRBV30	CAWSDWAGTGELFF	TGTGCCTGGAGTGACTGGGCAGGCACCGGGGAGCTGTTTTTT
-	-	TRBJ1-1	TRBV6-1	CASSGPRWAPDTEAFF	TGTGCCAGCAGTGGCCCCCGATGGGCCCCGGACACTGAAGCTTTCTTT
-	TRBD2	TRBJ2-5	TRBV6-5	CASSHGPSGETQYF	TGTGCCAGCAGTCACGGACCTAGCGGAGAGACCCAGTACTTC
-	TRBD1	TRBJ1-1	TRBV4-1	CASSGGQGTEAFF	TGCGCCAGCAGCGGAGGACAGGGCACTGAAGCTTTCTTT
-	TRBD2	TRBJ2-2	TRBV3-1/TRBV3-2	CASSQVIGGAGGTGELFF	TGTGCCAGCAGCCAAGTGATCGGGGGGGCGGGGGGCACCGGGGAGCTGTTTTTT
-	-	TRBJ1-1	TRBV12-5	CASGLFPMNTEAFF	TGTGCTAGTGGTTTGTTCCCAATGAACACTGAAGCTTTCTTT
-	-	TRBJ2-2	TRBV5-1	CASSLAATTNTGELFF	TGCGCCAGCAGCTTGGCGGCGACTACGAACACCGGGGAGCTGTTTTTT
-	TRBD1	TRBJ2-1	TRBV9	CASSAGQGKVDEQFF	TGTGCCAGCAGCGCGGGACAGGGGAAGGTTGATGAGCAGTTCTTC
-	TRBD1	TRBJ2-5	TRBV28	CASTLGDRGETQYF	TGTGCCAGCACCCTGGGGGACAGGGGAGAGACCCAGTACTTC
once	-	TRBJ1-1	TRBV21-1	CASSKGAGANTEAFF	TGTGCCAGCAGCAAAGGGGCAGGGGCGAACACTGAAGCTTTCTTT
few	-	TRBJ1-5	TRBV7-9	CASSDYRARSNQPQHF	TGTGCCAGCAGCGATTACAGGGCCCGTAGCAATCAGCCCCAGCATTTT